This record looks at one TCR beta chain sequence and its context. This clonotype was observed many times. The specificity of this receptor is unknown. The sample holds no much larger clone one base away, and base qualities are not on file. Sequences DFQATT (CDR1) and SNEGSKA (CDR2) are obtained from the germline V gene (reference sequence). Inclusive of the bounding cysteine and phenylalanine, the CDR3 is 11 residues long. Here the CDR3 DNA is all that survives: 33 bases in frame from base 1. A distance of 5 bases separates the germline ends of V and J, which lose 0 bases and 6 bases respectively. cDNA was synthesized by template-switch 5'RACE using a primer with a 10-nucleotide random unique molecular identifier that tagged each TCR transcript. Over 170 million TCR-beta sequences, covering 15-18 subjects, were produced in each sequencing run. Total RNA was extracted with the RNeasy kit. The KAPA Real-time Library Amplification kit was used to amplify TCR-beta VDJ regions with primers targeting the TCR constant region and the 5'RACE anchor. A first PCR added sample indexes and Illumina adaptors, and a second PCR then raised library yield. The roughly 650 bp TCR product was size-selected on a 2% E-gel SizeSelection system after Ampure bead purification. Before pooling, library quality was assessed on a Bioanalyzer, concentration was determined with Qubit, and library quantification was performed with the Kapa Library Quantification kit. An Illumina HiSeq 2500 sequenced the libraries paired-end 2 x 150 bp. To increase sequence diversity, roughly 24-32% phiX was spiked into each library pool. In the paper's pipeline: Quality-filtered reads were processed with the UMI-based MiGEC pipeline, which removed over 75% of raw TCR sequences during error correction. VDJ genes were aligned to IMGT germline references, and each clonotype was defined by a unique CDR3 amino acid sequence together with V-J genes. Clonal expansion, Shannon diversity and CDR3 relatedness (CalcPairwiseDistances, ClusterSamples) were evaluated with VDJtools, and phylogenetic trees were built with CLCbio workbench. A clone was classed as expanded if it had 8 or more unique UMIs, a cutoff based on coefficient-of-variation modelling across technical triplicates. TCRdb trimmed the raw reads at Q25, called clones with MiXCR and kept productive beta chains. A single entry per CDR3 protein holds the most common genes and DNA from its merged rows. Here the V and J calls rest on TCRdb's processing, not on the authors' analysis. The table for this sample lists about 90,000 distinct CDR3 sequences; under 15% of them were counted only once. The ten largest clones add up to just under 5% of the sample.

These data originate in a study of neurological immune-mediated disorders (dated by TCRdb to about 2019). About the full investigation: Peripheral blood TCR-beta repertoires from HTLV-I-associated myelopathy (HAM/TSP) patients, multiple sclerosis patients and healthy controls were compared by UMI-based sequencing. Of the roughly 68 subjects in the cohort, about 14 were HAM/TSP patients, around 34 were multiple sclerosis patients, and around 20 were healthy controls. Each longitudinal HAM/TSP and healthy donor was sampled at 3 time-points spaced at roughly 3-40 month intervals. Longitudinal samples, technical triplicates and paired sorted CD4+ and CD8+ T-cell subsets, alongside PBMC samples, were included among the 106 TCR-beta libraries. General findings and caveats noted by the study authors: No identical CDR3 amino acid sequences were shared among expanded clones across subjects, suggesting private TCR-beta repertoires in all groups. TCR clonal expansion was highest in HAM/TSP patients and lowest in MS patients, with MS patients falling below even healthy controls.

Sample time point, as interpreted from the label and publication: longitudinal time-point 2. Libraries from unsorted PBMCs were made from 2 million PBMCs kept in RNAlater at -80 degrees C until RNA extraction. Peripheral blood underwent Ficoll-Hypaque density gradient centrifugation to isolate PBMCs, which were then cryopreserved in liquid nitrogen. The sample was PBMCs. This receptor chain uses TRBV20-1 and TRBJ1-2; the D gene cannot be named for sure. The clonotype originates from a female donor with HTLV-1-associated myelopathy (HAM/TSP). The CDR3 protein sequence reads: CSARDLHGYTF. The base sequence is TGCAGTGCTAGAGATTTGCATGGCTACACCTTC.